This TCR beta chain comes out of a study of cytomegalovirus exposure and HLA in healthy donors (dated by TCRdb to the late 2010s). Regarding the research as a whole: According to an earlier analysis of several hundred of the donors, about 180 million T cells yielded roughly 110 million unique TCR beta sequences and 276 Gb of sequence data. An early release that covered roughly 600 HLA-typed donors contained about 300 gigabases of sequencing data and some 87 million unique TCR sequences. Of the roughly 410 genotyped donors, 81% were placed in the genetic ancestry cluster associated with self-reported Caucasian donors. The aim of the study was to test whether cataloging public T cell receptors could identify signatures of past pathogen exposure. The study used immunosequencing to profile the T cell repertoires of some 600 subjects and linked those repertoires to cytomegalovirus serostatus. A separate validation cohort of roughly 130 different subjects was used in addition to the roughly 640-subject first cohort. To predict cytomegalovirus infection status, the study combined high-throughput TCR immunosequencing, statistical association of individual TCRs with disease status, and machine learning. A later analysis re-analyzed previously published TCR beta repertoires from 600 to 850 donors and added high-resolution HLA genotyping to study TCR occurrence patterns. Rather than using new phenotypic data, the later analysis identified candidate immune exposures from TCR beta sequences and from how often those sequences occurred across donors. In an earlier analysis of several hundred of the donors, high-throughput TCR beta sequencing was used to judge whether each TCR beta V gene segment behaved as functional or pseudogenic. Donor age, sex, ethnicity and CMV serostatus were compiled alongside the repertoire data. A later genetic analysis took genome-wide SNP genotypes for 398 of the 666 donors and used that subset as a discovery cohort. Every repertoire in the discovery cohort had been generated on one and the same sequencing platform. Class I and class II HLA loci were covered by the typing at four-digit resolution. The number of donors typed differed by locus, with about 620-630 for A, B, C, DRB1 and DQB1, around 560 for DQA1, nearly 610 for DPA1, and some 440 for DPB1. Because of strong linkage in the cohort, roughly five DR-DQ haplotypes were treated as single units for association and clustering. Among 398 genotyped donors of the cohort, an average of approximately 250,000 unique TCR beta nucleotide sequences were sequenced per donor, roughly 20% of them non-productive. What the study reported, not specific to this receptor: In a later analysis, HLA-associated TCR beta chains showed more clonal expansion and lower generation probabilities than non-associated chains that were equally common. A further reported finding was that TCR beta sequences accurately predicted the HLA-A and HLA-B alleles for most subjects in the first cohort. A group of highly shared sequence variants was considered likely to be a technical artifact of the sequencing pipeline. Only TCR beta chains were sequenced in this cohort, and the absence of alpha or paired-chain data limited detectable features. The study listed around 160 TCR beta chains as associated with cytomegalovirus. In both the original and validation cohorts, the classifier was reported to diagnose cytomegalovirus status with high specificity and sensitivity. According to a later analysis, TCR association rates differed among HLA loci, with DRB1 alleles showing the most associated TCRs and HLA-C alleles showing the fewest. Compared with the approximately 710-donor mean, donors in an Asian-associated ancestry cluster had fewer N-insertions in productive TCRs, according to a later genetic analysis. According to a later analysis, parvovirus B19, influenza, CMV and Epstein-Barr virus appeared linked to several top co-occurrence clusters. In a later analysis, 15,000 to 20,000 TCR beta sequences were associated with specific HLA alleles at a false discovery rate of 0.05. According to a later analysis, most CMV-associated TCR beta chains appeared to be HLA-restricted, and the HLA associations seemed to be driven largely by CMV exposure. Strong co-occurrence of HLA alleles, especially DR and DQ, made assigning TCR associations to individual alleles difficult. The authors suggested that the approach could potentially be generalized to other disease states and immunological phenotypes. Broadly in line with IMGT annotations, most TCR beta V segments showed up in productive rearrangements about 90% or about 30% of the time in an earlier analysis of 587 of the donors. An association between a missense DCLRE1C variant and V-gene and J-gene trimming of TCR beta chains was found in a later genetic analysis and replicated in an independent cohort. Most TCR sequences were observed very rarely across donors, whereas some public TCRs were present in many individuals. Correlated functional status among segregating V segments might be attributable to linkage disequilibrium, but an unknown experimental factor could not be ruled out. The earlier analysis of 587 of the donors excluded approximately 15 rarely observed V segments, including chromosome 9 orphons, because counts were too low. Immune exposure information for the cohort was limited to CMV serostatus. The presence/absence analyses assumed that sequencing depth was roughly uniform across donors, and that assumption may not be true. A few of the identified cytomegalovirus-associated TCR beta chains were confirmed in vitro to be specific for cytomegalovirus antigens. Because some donors lacked HLA typing at each locus, the association tests relied only on the typed subset.

Of note for this clone: Its recognized antigen is unknown. The input lacks base qualities; no much larger clone sits a single base away.

The method behind the library was the immunoSEQ multiplex PCR assay. For the multiplex PCR, a mixture combining 60 forward primers for TCR Vbeta segments and 13 reverse primers for TCR Jbeta segments was used. The CDR3 region of rearranged TCR beta genes was amplified from genomic DNA with a multiplex PCR assay. Amplified TCR beta libraries were sequenced as 87-base-pair reads on the Illumina HiSeq System. The authors' pipeline ran thus. In a later analysis, around 80 million unique TCR beta chains were counted across the 500 to 700 repertoires, and roughly 11 million of these chains were shared by at least two donors. A nearest-neighbor algorithm error-corrected the raw reads and collapsed the reads into unique sequences, merging closely related sequences to remove PCR and sequencing errors. V, D and J gene segments were assigned by aligning CDR3 sequences to IMGT reference sequences. For a sequence to be retained, a match of at least six nucleotides was required to both a V gene segment and a J gene segment. A rearrangement counted as productive if the CDR3 had no stop codons and remained in frame with V and J, and every other rearrangement counted as non-productive. Following IMGT convention, CDR3 was defined as the stretch from the second conserved V-encoded cysteine up to the conserved J-encoded phenylalanine. Sequences without an unambiguous match to a single V gene segment were excluded from the earlier analysis of 500 to 700 of the donors. An earlier analysis of about 600 of the donors called V segments functional above 56.7% productive rearrangements and segregating when the between-donor standard deviation exceeded 5%. A statistical classification framework was built to diagnose cytomegalovirus status from the catalog of TCR beta chain sequences. In a later analysis, V and J genes were assigned by comparing TCR nucleotide sequences against IMGT/GENE-DB human TR gene sequences. In a later analysis, CDR3 sequences and most-parsimonious VDJ recombination scenarios were assigned using the TCRdist pipeline. In a later analysis, each TCR beta chain was defined by its CDR3 amino acid sequence together with its V-gene family, and reads without a unique V-gene family were excluded. A later analysis removed 592 highly shared, low-generation-probability nucleotide sequences to deal with suspected cross-contamination and a sequencing artifact. For each public chain, a later analysis derived a clonal expansion index from normalized ranks of inferred template counts within each repertoire. In a later analysis, generation probabilities were computed with a VDJ recombination model fitted to out-of-frame rearrangements, and the resulting probabilities were checked against IGoR. In a later analysis, TCR-TCR, TCR-HLA and TCR-CMV co-occurrence was scored with hypergeometric tests, and a repertoire-size bias correction was applied to TCR pairs. In a later analysis, false discovery rates were estimated by permuting HLA or CMV assignments 20 times. A later analysis grouped co-occurring TCRs with DBSCAN, adding TCRdist sequence similarity when clustering within HLA-allele-positive subsets. Repertoires with fewer than 30,000 or more than 120,000 public chains were left out of co-occurrence clustering, as were four to six repertoires with anomalous nucleotide sharing. As stored in TCRdb, this immuneACCESS dataset retains in-frame rearrangements with V and J assigned. A fraction of the clones does not appear; measured against another copy, unresolved V genes explain less than half of the discrepancy, and the remainder lacks a known reason. For V, J and clone size, that table is used; D and trimming come from the DNA. This sample is represented by more than 95,000 clones; about three quarters of them were singletons. More than 3% of the sample comes from the top ten.

The cohort was made up of several hundred healthy bone marrow donors. Cohort members were all nominally healthy when sampled, although unrecorded immune exposures were likely present. The donor tested CMV seronegative, placing the donor among the 350 to 400 seronegative members of the cohort. A peripheral blood sample was collected from each donor, and TCR beta sequencing was performed on peripheral blood mononuclear cells. The Qiagen DNeasy Blood Extraction Kit was used to extract genomic DNA from the blood cell samples. This TCR came from a man aged 25 to 40 in good health and CMV-seronegative. The sample was PBMCs.

The CDR3 protein: CASSQVSIHGQGNYGYTF. The bases read TGTGCCAGCAGCCAGGTATCTATCCACGGACAGGGAAACTATGGCTACACCTTC. Recombination linked TRBV14 to TRBJ1-2; TRBD1 aligns with 8 central bases. The CDR3 starts with the cysteine, ends with the phenylalanine, and has 18 residues. Only the CDR3 DNA stays, 54 bases, in frame from base 1. The germline V gene provides CDR1 SGHDN and CDR2 FVKESK. Trimming accounts for 3 bases at V and 2 bases at J, while the number of junction bases matched to no gene is 14.